These T cell receptor beta chains were read from a single sample in a study of blood T cell repertoires in COVID-19. Produced via immunoSEQ multiplex PCR; TCRdb's table is partial and in-frame only. The top ten hold roughly 10% of the sample, which has 250,000 or so clones, 70% to 90% seen once. Sequenced sample: PBMCs or T cells enriched from blood (not recorded which). All receptors come from a man aged 25 to 40 who had recovered from COVID-19. CDR3s include the opening cysteine and the closing phenylalanine or tryptophan. D genes are given only for firm matches. The size entry is marked missing in some rows and otherwise reads once, few, many or a size class.

v_gene,j_gene,abundance,d_gene,CDR3nt,CDR3aa
TRBV19,TRBJ1-2,many,-,TGTGCCAGTAGTATAGATCGGCAGGGCCGCGGCTACACCTTC,CASSIDRQGRGYTF
TRBV6-5,TRBJ1-1,-,-,TGTGCCAGCATCCACAGCAGGGGGAACACTGAAGCTTTCTTT,CASIHSRGNTEAFF
TRBV10-2,TRBJ1-1,-,-,TGCGCCAGCAGTGACGGGGGGTTGTATAGACCGAACACTGAAGCTTTCTTT,CASSDGGLYRPNTEAFF
TRBV24-1,TRBJ1-1,few,-,TGTGCCACCAGTGATTTTGTGGGGGGGGCTTTCTTT,CATSDFVGGAFF
TRBV2,TRBJ2-7,-,-,TGTGCCAGCAATGTCGATACACAAGCCTACGAGCAGTACTTC,CASNVDTQAYEQYF
TRBV9,TRBJ2-2,-,-,TGTGCCAGCAGCCCTCGTCACGGCGGGGAGCTGTTTTTT,CASSPRHGGELFF
TRBV18,TRBJ2-1,-,-,TGTGCCAGCTCACCGACGGGTAATGAGCAGTTCTTC,CASSPTGNEQFF
TRBV5-4,TRBJ1-3,-,-,TGTGCCAGCAGCTTCGTCTCTGGAAACACCATATATTTT,CASSFVSGNTIYF
TRBV5-6,TRBJ2-5,-,TRBD1,TGTGCCAGCAGCAGACTCCGGGACAGGGGGAACCAAGAGACCCAGTACTTC,CASSRLRDRGNQETQYF
TRBV29-1,TRBJ1-2,-,-,TGCAGCGTTGGACGGGGGGGCGATTGGGGTAACTATGGCTACACCTTC,CSVGRGGDWGNYGYTF
TRBV9,TRBJ2-3,few,TRBD1,TGTGCCAGCCAAAAGGACAGGGCTATAGATACGCAGTATTTT,CASQKDRAIDTQYF
TRBV6-6,TRBJ2-7,-,TRBD1,TGTGCCAGCAAACTAGGGGGCTGGGGTTACGAGCAGTACTTC,CASKLGGWGYEQYF
TRBV10-3,TRBJ2-7,-,TRBD2,TGTGCCATCACTTCAGGGCCAGGGACTACCTACGAGCAGTACTTC,CAITSGPGTTYEQYF
TRBV19,TRBJ2-3,-,TRBD1,TGTGCTACACATCCCGGGACAGCTACAGATACGCAGTATTTT,CATHPGTATDTQYF
TRBV5-5,TRBJ2-5,-,-,TGTGCCAGCAGCTTGGGTAGCGCCCAAGAGACCCAGTACTTC,CASSLGSAQETQYF
TRBV9,TRBJ1-1,-,-,TGTGCCAGCAGCGTAGCTGGGGCGGTGGGCACTGAAGCTTTCTTT,CASSVAGAVGTEAFF